This entry is about one T cell receptor beta chain. Its antigen is undetermined. The data were produced by immunoSEQ multiplex PCR, yet TCRdb's version contains in-frame clones alone and is incomplete. The sample shows over 4,500 clones, about 91% of them seen only once. The data were obtained in a study of lymphopenia after photon versus proton radiotherapy. Study results and limitations: Under photons, naive T cells and diversity fell while effector/memory populations rose. Survival link was tested only in deceased patients; proton benefit remains a possibility. A bigger post-nadir fall in TCR diversity correlated inversely with survival time in deceased patients. After the lymphocyte nadir, photon-treated repertoires showed oligoclonal expansion, especially of CD8+ Temra cells.

The sequence was collected from an elderly man with cholangiocarcinoma. This sample comprised peripheral blood, obtained from a patient treated with photon-based radiotherapy.

The CDR3, as DNA: TGTGCCAGCAGCGCATCGAGCGGGGGAGAGTACGAGCAGTACTTC. It translates to CASSASSGGEYEQYF. The V gene is TRBV7-9, the J gene TRBJ2-7; 8 bases agree with TRBD2. With V trimmed by 5 bases and J by 4 bases, 10 bases remained unmatched. CDR3 size: 15 residues. CDR1 is SEHNR, CDR2 FQNEAQ, per germline (reference sequence).